A selection of T cell receptor beta chains follows, all from one sample in a study of identical twins. TCRdb re-derived calls from the 5' RACE reads in MiXCR, one entry per CDR3 protein. This sample carries roughly 770,000 distinct CDR3 sequences, around a sixth of them seen once, and the ten largest clones take about 12%. Another study also made use of these data, one on T cells expressing NK-cell markers.

The specimen sequenced was PBMCs. The origin of the receptors is a young woman in good health. Each CDR3 is given without its conserved first and last residue. The size of a clone is reported for some rows only, either as once, few or many, or as a class for expanded clones.

>TRBV25-1|few|TRBJ2-3
ASSAGAQY
>TRBV20-1|.|TRBJ2-5
SASGPRGRKATQY
>TRBV29-1|few|TRBJ2-5
SVEANRRETQY
>TRBV20-1|few|TRBJ1-2
SPQGGYYGYT
>TRBV7-3|.|TRBJ2-3
ASSLTGARDTQY
>TRBV19|few|TRBJ1-4
ASSTLQGITNEKLF
>TRBV7-9|.|TRBJ2-3
ASSLARGGGDTQY
>TRBV4-1|.|TRBJ2-2
ASSHPGTVNTGELF
>TRBV25-1|.|TRBJ1-6
ASSEPGQGRNSPLH
>TRBV29-1|.|TRBJ2-2
SVVVSGELF
>TRBV4-3|few|TRBJ1-5
ASSQDLGSGLNNQPQH
>TRBV20-1|few|TRBJ2-7
SAPLGLAGYEQY
>TRBV6-1|few|TRBJ1-6
ASRPWNRVGSNSPLH
>TRBV4-3|.|TRBJ1-2
ASSQDRGSLGYT
>TRBV27|.|TRBJ2-7
ASSLRGFSYEQY
>TRBV29-1|.|TRBJ2-3
SVEGTRGTDTQY
>TRBV20-1|.|TRBJ2-7
SALTGGSEQY
>TRBV11-2|.|TRBJ2-1
ASSTGLYYNEQF
>TRBV2|few|TRBJ2-7
ASRLGRAFYEQY
>TRBV12-3/TRBV12-4|few|TRBJ1-6
ASRRDPYNSPLH
>TRBV12-3/TRBV12-4|.|TRBJ1-6
ASSPQESPLH
>TRBV6-2/TRBV6-3|few|TRBJ1-1
ASSSDLGTEAF
>TRBV20-1|.|TRBJ2-1
SARRSGELNEQF
>TRBV6-1|.|TRBJ2-7
ASRNPGQGGHEQY
>TRBV7-2|.|TRBJ2-1
ASIPSPGGRNEQF
>TRBV2|once|TRBJ2-7
ASSQSPGRAYEQY
>TRBV12-3/TRBV12-4|few|TRBJ2-7
ASSLTEHEQY
>TRBV4-1|.|TRBJ2-1
ASSQGVTGGNEQF
>TRBV6-4|few|TRBJ2-1
ASSFQIDNEQF
>TRBV12-3/TRBV12-4|few|TRBJ1-1
ASRLRGGSTEAF
>TRBV2|.|TRBJ2-7
AGGDRDSYEQY
>TRBV7-2|.|TRBJ2-5
ASSPQAGQETQY
>TRBV20-1|.|TRBJ2-5
SARPTGRQETQY
>TRBV20-1|.|TRBJ2-1
SARTPTGSSYNEQF
>TRBV5-1|.|TRBJ2-3
ASSWSLAGNTDTQY
>TRBV6-5|few|TRBJ2-6
ASSYSSVGGANVLT
>TRBV9|few|TRBJ2-7
ASSGPSSYEQY
>TRBV6-1|.|TRBJ2-7
ASSEEMTYEQY
>TRBV12-3/TRBV12-4|.|TRBJ1-1
ASSSRLGLNTEAF
>TRBV12-3/TRBV12-4|.|TRBJ2-7
ASSYAGTLSYEQY
>TRBV18|few|TRBJ2-7
ASSPELVGEQY
>TRBV27|.|TRBJ1-1
ASRATGMGEAF
>TRBV20-1|.|TRBJ2-3
SARDRSGRGIRTDTQY
>TRBV7-8|once|TRBJ2-2
ASSTIRGDTGELF
>TRBV12-3/TRBV12-4|few|TRBJ1-2
ASSFLGEPGYT
>TRBV5-1|many|TRBJ1-1
ASSWGDRDNTEAF
>TRBV12-3/TRBV12-4|few|TRBJ2-5
ASSAFWGRETQY
>TRBV11-2|.|TRBJ2-7
ASSLDGTESSYEQY
>TRBV7-9|.|TRBJ1-2
ASSETGGLHYGYT
>TRBV4-3|.|TRBJ2-3
VSSQDLAGSTDTQY
>TRBV18|.|TRBJ1-5
ASSPGRGGSNQPQH
>TRBV12-3/TRBV12-4|.|TRBJ2-5
ASSRQRLETQY
>TRBV5-1|few|TRBJ2-5
ASSLGTSSSETQY
>TRBV7-8|many|TRBJ2-7
ASSSDGRSSYEQY